The TCR beta chain described here comes from a study of early T cells in non-severe SARS-CoV-2 infection. Overall study findings and caveats: Private and CD4 specificities were missed by VDJdb matching, skewed to anti-spike CD8.

This clonotype has only a few counts. Its antigen is not known. Each single cDNA molecule received a unique molecular identifier. One entry per CDR3 protein results from TCRdb running MiXCR on the 5' RACE reads. The sample has roughly 69,000 distinct CDR3 sequences, over 8% seen once. Germline V lookup: CDR1 MDHEN, CDR2 SYDVKM. Trimming left V 11 bases short and J 2 bases short, with 15 bases between. This CDR3 region has 13 residues. The chain employs TRBV28 and TRBJ1-1; D is uncertain. This sequence was found in an adult who was a healthcare worker with PCR-confirmed SARS-CoV-2 infection or an uninfected control (not recorded which). Sequencing used whole blood, obtained at baseline. The CDR3 region has the DNA TGTGCCGGAAGGGCGGTTGGAAACACTGAAGCTTTCTTT. Its protein is CAGRAVGNTEAFF. Looking up the rest from reference TRBV28 and TRBJ1-1 gives the full variable domain: DVKVTQSSRYLVKRTGEKVFLECVQDMDHENMFWYRQDPGLGLRLIYFSYDVKMKEKGDIPEGYSVSREKKERFSLILESASTNQTSMYLCAGRAVGNTEAFFGQGTRLTVV.